The 14 T cell receptor beta chains below come from one sample, sequenced in a study of preoperative IRX-2 immunotherapy in early breast cancer. The table came from immunoSEQ multiplex PCR; TCRdb's copy has only in-frame clones and leaves some out. The profile shows fewer than 70,000 clones, approximately 94% of them singletons. The treatment denotes: preoperative locoregional IRX-2 cytokine immunotherapy. The material was obtained from a patient treated with IRX-2 immunotherapy. The source is a human donor with breast cancer.

The rearrangement joins TRBV28 to TRBJ2-1; D not certain. Germline V gene data show CDR1 as MDHEN and CDR2 as SYDVKM. Trimming shortened V by 3 bases and J by 4 bases, and 16 bases separated the two germline ends. CDR3 size: 16 residues. CDR3 amino acids: CASSFSTVRRYNEQFF. Written as DNA, the CDR3 is TGTGCCAGCAGTTTCTCTACAGTACGTAGGTACAATGAGCAGTTCTTC.

The chain couples TRBV28 to TRBJ1-2; tentative D call: TRBD1 (5 bases). Per the germline V gene, CDR1 is MDHEN and CDR2 is SYDVKM. CDR3 length: 13 amino acids. The V end was cut by 3 bases, the J end by 6 bases, with 11 bases between. The CDR3 here is CASSLLGENGYTF. As DNA, the CDR3 is TGTGCCAGCAGTTTGTTAGGGGAGAATGGCTACACCTTC.

This clone appeared once. The V gene is TRBV7-6, the J gene TRBJ2-7; TRBD2 matches at 8 bases. J was trimmed by 9 bases and V by 5 bases; bases with no gene match: 12. The CDR3 runs to 14 residues. Germline assignment: CDR1 SGHVS and CDR2 FNYEAQ. The CDR3 reads CASSPGGAGAGQYF. CDR3 sequence (DNA): TGTGCCAGCAGCCCGGGGGGGGCGGGAGCTGGGCAGTACTTC.

This chain connects TRBV28 to TRBJ1-1; the D is unclear. V gave up 1 base and J gave up 0 bases, with 9 bases separating them. CDR3 length: 15 amino acids. Germline V CDR1 and CDR2: MDHEN, SYDVKM. This chain's CDR3 is CASSLSPDLNTEAFF. As DNA, the CDR3 is TGTGCCAGCAGTTTATCACCGGATTTGAACACTGAAGCTTTCTTT.

The rearrangement joins TRBV19 to TRBJ1-1; TRBD1 might be the D (5 bases). The length of the CDR3 is 17 residues. The germline CDR1 and CDR2 sequences are LNHDA and SQIVND (reference sequence). Trimming shortened V by 0 bases and J by 1 base, and 15 bases separated the two germline ends. CDR3 nucleotide sequence: TGTGCCAGTAGTATAGATGTGAGGGGCGGCGGGAACACTGAAGCTTTCTTT. Its protein product is CASSIDVRGGGNTEAFF.

The V call is TRBV28, the J call TRBJ1-2; possible D gene TRBD1, 6 bases. With 8 bases removed from V and 8 bases from J, the gap between germline ends came to 21 bases. CDR3 size: 14 residues. CDR1 and CDR2 (germline): MDHEN, SYDVKM. CDR3 amino acids: CASLRIDGGGGYTF. The CDR3 coding sequence is TGTGCCAGCCTGCGGATAGATGGGGGGGGCGGCTACACCTTC.

The V and J genes are TRBV6-6 and TRBJ1-5, with D tentatively TRBD1 (5 bases). V was shortened by 0 bases and J by 9 bases, with 18 bases between the two germline ends. Germline V gives CDR1 MNHNY, CDR2 SVGAGI (reference sequence). This CDR3 is 16 amino acids long. CDR3 DNA sequence: TGTGCCAGCAGTTACTCTTTGGGCGGGGCCAGCGGGCCCCAGCATTTT. This gives the protein CASSYSLGGASGPQHF.

The chain uses TRBV9 and TRBJ2-1; the D gene is possibly TRBD2 (6 bases). V gave up 3 bases and J gave up 0 bases, with 13 bases separating them. CDR1 SGDLS and CDR2 YYNGEE come from the germline V gene. The CDR3 contains 16 residues. DNA of the CDR3: TGTGCCAGCAGCGCCGGGACTCCGAGCTCCTACAATGAGCAGTTCTTC. This gives the protein CASSAGTPSSYNEQFF.

The chain employs TRBV6-5 and TRBJ2-6; D unclear. Germline V gives CDR1 MNHEY, CDR2 SVGAGI. The germline V and J ends were trimmed by 5 bases and 5 bases, with 10 bases remaining between them. The CDR3 covers 14 residues. CDR3 in amino acids: CASSVTSWANVLTF. CDR3 coding DNA: TGTGCCAGCAGTGTAACGTCTTGGGCCAACGTCCTGACTTTC.

V is TRBV20-1 and J is TRBJ2-5; no clear D gene. The germline V and J ends were trimmed by 3 bases and 5 bases, with 7 bases remaining between them. This CDR3 has 11 residues. Per germline, CDR1 DFQATT and CDR2 SNEGSKA (reference sequence). In DNA form, the CDR3 reads TGCAGTGCTAGTCCGTGGGAGACCCAGTACTTC. This codes for CSASPWETQYF.

The V call is TRBV4-2, the J call TRBJ2-1; TRBD2 aligns across 7 bases. V lost 4 bases to trimming and J lost 4 bases; unmatched junction nucleotides: 10. This CDR3 is built from 16 residues. Germline CDR1 and CDR2: LGHNA and YNFKEQ. The CDR3, as DNA: TGTGCCAGCAGCCCTCGTGGGGAGGGTGGGTACAATGAGCAGTTCTTC. The encoded protein is CASSPRGEGGYNEQFF.

The chain carries TRBV28 and TRBJ1-2; 7 nucleotides agree with TRBD1. Germline-derived CDR1 and CDR2 are MDHEN and SYDVKM. V shed 3 bases and J 4 bases; nucleotides not matched to a gene: 2. CDR3 length: 13 residues. The CDR3 DNA is TGTGCCAGCAGTTTCGCAGGGGGCTATGGCTACACCTTC. It codes for CASSFAGGYGYTF.

V usage is TRBV28 and J usage is TRBJ2-7; 11 nucleotides line up with TRBD2. The length of the CDR3 is 16 residues. In germline, CDR1 is MDHEN, CDR2 SYDVKM. The V and J ends lost 5 bases and 6 bases, in that order; junction bases with no gene match: 12. CDR3 loop: CASSPPRLAGSGEQYF. The CDR3 nucleotides are TGTGCCAGCAGTCCGCCTCGACTAGCGGGATCCGGCGAGCAGTACTTC.

This rearrangement joins TRBV23-1 to TRBJ2-5; TRBD1 matches at 7 bases. TRBV23-1 counts as an open reading frame of uncertain function. The V and J ends lost 7 bases and 5 bases, in that order; junction bases with no gene match: 4. This CDR3 comprises 12 residues. The CDR3 region is CASKTGRETQYF. In DNA, the CDR3 is TGCGCCAGCAAGACAGGGCGGGAGACCCAGTACTTC.